The sequence of this TCR beta chain was determined in a study of neurological immune-mediated disorders. Trimming left V 6 bases short and J 3 bases short, with 6 bases between. The CDR3 has 11 residues. Germline V gives CDR1 MNHEY, CDR2 SVGAGI. As for the cDNA, it was generated by 5'RACE with 10-nucleotide random UMIs. Via MiXCR, TCRdb re-called the 5' RACE reads, giving one row per CDR3 protein. The sample contains more than 45,000 distinct CDR3 sequences, more than 4% of which appear only once. Concerning this clonotype: This sequence may be a read error, since a much larger clone differs from it by one base.

For the unsorted libraries, 2 million PBMCs stored at -80 C served as input. Sequencing was carried out using PBMCs. The sequence came from a man aged 45 to 65 with multiple sclerosis. The chain has TRBV6-5 and TRBJ2-7; D unresolved. CDR3 DNA sequence: TGTGCCAGCAGAATAAACTACGAGCAGTACTTC. Protein sequence: CASRINYEQYF.